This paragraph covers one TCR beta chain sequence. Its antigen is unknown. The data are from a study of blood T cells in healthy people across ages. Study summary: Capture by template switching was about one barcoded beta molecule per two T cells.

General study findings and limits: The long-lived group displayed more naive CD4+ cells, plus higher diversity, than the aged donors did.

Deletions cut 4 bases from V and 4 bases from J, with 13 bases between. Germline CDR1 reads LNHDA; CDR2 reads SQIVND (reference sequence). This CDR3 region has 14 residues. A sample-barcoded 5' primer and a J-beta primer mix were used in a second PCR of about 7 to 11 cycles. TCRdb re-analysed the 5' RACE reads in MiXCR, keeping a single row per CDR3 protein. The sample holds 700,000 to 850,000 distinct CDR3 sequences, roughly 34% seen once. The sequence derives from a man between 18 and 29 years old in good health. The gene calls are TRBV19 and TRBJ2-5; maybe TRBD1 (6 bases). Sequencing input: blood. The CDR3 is CASSSNRDRETQYF. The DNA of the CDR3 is TGTGCCAGTAGTAGCAACAGGGACCGAGAGACCCAGTACTTC.